These 16 T cell receptor beta chains originate from one sample sequenced in a study of CD8 T cells in ankylosing spondylitis. General observations from the study: Roughly eight highly homologous variants made up a TCR beta motif that seemed to typify ankylosing spondylitis blood.

For these receptors, no antigen is known. MiXCR, run by TCRdb on the 5' RACE reads, gives a single entry per CDR3 protein. The sample has 750,000 to 850,000 distinct CDR3 sequences; approximately 10% are singletons. Sample: blood, either unsorted or a sorted T cell fraction (not recorded which). The receptors stem from a male donor with ankylosing spondylitis.

This clonotype was seen ten or more times. The chain couples TRBV7-6 to TRBJ1-1; no clear D gene. CDR3 length: 13 residues. V was pared by 1 base and J by 5 bases, with 8 bases between. The germline V gene has CDR1 SGHVS and CDR2 FNYEAQ. CDR3 sequence: CASSLVPGTEAFF. The CDR3, as DNA: TGTGCCAGCAGCTTAGTTCCGGGGACTGAAGCTTTCTTT.

This clonotype was seen more than once but under ten times. The rearrangement joins TRBV7-2 to TRBJ2-1; 7 bases line up with TRBD2. This CDR3 comprises 16 residues. The ends lost 1 base at V and 9 bases at J; junction bases unmatched: 12. CDR1 SGHTA and CDR2 FQGNSA come from the germline V gene. CDR3 sequence reads: CASSLGRRGGSLEQFF. Written as DNA, the CDR3 is TGTGCCAGCAGCTTAGGTCGACGCGGCGGGAGCCTTGAGCAGTTCTTC.

This chain joins TRBV20-1 and TRBJ1-1; D is ambiguous. The CDR3 covers 15 residues. Trimming shortened V by 3 bases and J by 4 bases, and 18 bases separated the two germline ends. Germline V gene data show CDR1 as DFQATT and CDR2 as SNEGSKA (reference sequence). The chain's CDR3 is CSASGRGGIVTEAFF. The CDR3 nucleotides read TGCAGTGCTAGTGGGCGGGGTGGAATTGTCACTGAAGCTTTCTTT.

Comment on this clonotype: With a much larger clone just one base away, this may be a read error. This chain connects TRBV27 to TRBJ2-3; possibly TRBD1 for D (6 bases). The germline CDR1 and CDR2 sequences are MNHEY and SMNVEV (reference sequence). The CDR3 sequence is 14 residues long. Trimming took off 7 bases at V and 6 bases at J, with 17 bases between the two ends. CDR3 protein: CASTKTGFLDTQYF. In nucleotides, the CDR3 is TGTGCCAGCACTAAGACAGGATTCTTGGATACGCAGTATTTT.

This clonotype was seen many times. The gene calls are TRBV10-3 and TRBJ2-3; 7 bases align to TRBD2. V shed 4 bases and J 0 bases; nucleotides not matched to a gene: 7. CDR1 and CDR2 (germline): ENHRY, SYGVKD. The CDR3 is 16 amino acids. DNA of the CDR3: TGTGCCATCAGTGGGTTCCGCGGGGGAAGCACAGATACGCAGTATTTT. Its protein product is CAISGFRGGSTDTQYF.

This clonotype has more than one count but fewer than ten. The J gene is TRBJ2-1, the V gene TRBV6-5; D is perhaps TRBD1 or TRBD2 (5 bases each). CDR1 and CDR2 (germline): MNHEY, SVGAGI. V lost 3 bases and J 0 bases, leaving 9 bases between the germline ends. This CDR3 has 15 amino acids. The CDR3 here is CASSYSDSSYNEQFF. In nucleotides, the CDR3 is TGTGCCAGCAGTTATAGCGACAGCTCCTACAATGAGCAGTTCTTC.

The J gene is TRBJ2-5, the V gene TRBV15; tentatively, D is TRBD1 (7 bases). The CDR3 extends over 14 amino acids. Germline V gives CDR1 LNHNV, CDR2 YYDKDF (reference sequence). The V end lost 4 bases, the J end lost 2 bases, and 11 bases lay between the germline ends. In nucleotides, the CDR3 is TGTGCCACCAGCAAGGCGGGACAGCAAGAGACCCAGTACTTC. As protein: CATSKAGQQETQYF.

The sample holds a few counts of this clonotype. V usage is TRBV20-1 and J usage is TRBJ1-4, with D perhaps TRBD1 (6 bases). The CDR3 loop spans 16 amino acids. CDR1 and CDR2 (germline): DFQATT, SNEGSKA (reference sequence). V was shortened by 1 base and J by 7 bases, with 19 bases between the two germline ends. The CDR3 loop is CSARGREPGAREKLFF. CDR3 nucleotides: TGCAGTGCTAGAGGGAGGGAGCCAGGGGCGCGTGAAAAACTGTTTTTT.

The gene calls are TRBV6-1 and TRBJ2-3, with 7 positions matching TRBD1. V dropped 8 bases and J dropped 5; count of bases not matched to a gene: 13. The length of the CDR3 is 15 residues. Germline V gives CDR1 MNHNS, CDR2 SASEGT. CDR3 sequence: CASHNRQGLQDTQYF. In nucleotides, the CDR3 is TGTGCCAGCCACAATCGACAGGGCCTCCAAGATACGCAGTATTTT.

The V gene is TRBV20-1, the J gene TRBJ1-2; D gene ambiguous. The germline CDR1 and CDR2 sequences are DFQATT and SNEGSKA (reference sequence). Trimming took 5 bases from V and 5 from J, leaving 18 bases between them. The CDR3 totals 14 residues. The CDR3 DNA follows: TGCAGTGCTCTCTTCAGTGGGTTATCTTATGGCTACACCTTC. Translated, it gives CSALFSGLSYGYTF.

V is TRBV7-2 and J is TRBJ1-6, with D tentatively TRBD1 (6 bases). The CDR3 length is 14 residues. Trimming took off 5 bases at V and 10 bases at J, with 15 bases between the two ends. Per germline, CDR1 SGHTA and CDR2 FQGNSA. The DNA of the CDR3 is TGTGCCAGCAGCCCCCGACAGGTTGGCTCACCCCTCCACTTT. This codes for CASSPRQVGSPLHF.

Notes on this clonotype: This may come from a read error, since a much larger clone is one base off. The chain combines TRBV20-1 with TRBJ2-7; tentative D call: TRBD1 (5 bases). Germline V gene lookup returns CDR1 DFQATT and CDR2 SNEGSKA (reference sequence). The CDR3 runs to 10 residues. For the CDR3, the DNA is TGCAGAGCTACCAGACAGTCGCAGTACTTC. This codes for CRATRQSQYF.

This clonotype has only a few counts. At one boundary the junction diverges from the germline segment, which might be a read error. The chain combines TRBV20-1 with TRBJ2-7; 7 bases agree with TRBD1. Per germline, CDR1 DFQATT and CDR2 SNEGSKA (reference sequence). CDR3 size: 16 residues. Here the CDR3 DNA reads TGCTGTGCTAGGGGGCAGCGAGAATACTACTCCTACGAGCAGTACTTC. Amino acid sequence: CCARGQREYYSYEQYF.

In its sample, this clonotype was seen a few times. The chain has TRBV2 and TRBJ2-3; D call uncertain. Deletions cut 8 bases from V and 0 bases from J, with 15 bases between. Germline loops: CDR1 SNHLY, CDR2 FYNNEI. The CDR3 has 15 residues. This CDR3 is CASRVQKHSTDTQYF. The CDR3 region has the DNA TGTGCCAGCCGGGTACAGAAGCATAGCACAGATACGCAGTATTTT. The whole variable domain, filled in from reference TRBV2 and TRBJ2-3, reads EPEVTQTPSHQVTQMGQEVILRCVPISNHLYFYWYRQILGQKVEFLVSFYNNEISEKSEIFDDQFSVERPDGSNFTLKIRSTKLEDSAMYFCASRVQKHSTDTQYFGPGTRLTVL.

This clonotype was counted at least ten times. This chain links TRBV20-1 with TRBJ2-7, with 8 nucleotides matching TRBD1. The CDR3 is 14 amino acids. Germline CDR1 is DFQATT and CDR2 is SNEGSKA (reference sequence). The J segment lost 1 base and the V segment lost 6 bases, leaving 8 bases of the junction unmatched. Here the CDR3 reads CSASRTGWSYEQYF. In DNA form, the CDR3 reads TGCAGTGCGAGCCGGACAGGGTGGTCCTACGAGCAGTACTTC.

The J gene is TRBJ2-1, the V gene TRBV18; D is possibly TRBD2 (5 bases). CDR1 is KGHSH, CDR2 LQKENI, per germline. The CDR3 extends over 15 amino acids. V was pared by 3 bases and J by 7 bases, with 16 bases between. The CDR3 loop reads CASSPRGLFYNEQFF. CDR3 coding DNA: TGTGCCAGCTCACCCCGGGGTTTGTTCTATAATGAGCAGTTCTTC.